A selection of T cell receptor beta chains follows, all from one sample in a study of blood T cell repertoires in COVID-19. The protocol was immunoSEQ multiplex PCR, while the TCRdb copy is restricted to in-frame clones and leaves out a portion. The data contain 150,000 or so clones, less than 85% of them singletons. What was sequenced was peripheral blood. The receptor set was obtained from a woman between 40 and 55 years old with COVID-19, enrolled during active disease. Both conserved end residues are part of each CDR3. Each record gives: J gene, V gene, clone size, CDR3 protein. Only some rows state a clone size, as once, few, many or a class for expanded clones.

j_call: TRBJ2-1
v_call: TRBV2
clone_size: once
cdr3_aa: CASKLAGGPGNEQFF

j_call: TRBJ2-2
v_call: TRBV5-6
clone_size: .
cdr3_aa: CASNRGLGELFF

j_call: TRBJ2-5
v_call: TRBV5-1
clone_size: .
cdr3_aa: CASSNSGRETQYF

j_call: TRBJ2-1
v_call: TRBV25-1
clone_size: once
cdr3_aa: CASRAGGLVEFF

j_call: TRBJ1-2
v_call: TRBV6-5
clone_size: .
cdr3_aa: CASRQGGGYTF

j_call: TRBJ2-1
v_call: TRBV20-1
clone_size: .
cdr3_aa: CSASRPWTGGPGTGGNEQFF

j_call: TRBJ2-7
v_call: TRBV27
clone_size: .
cdr3_aa: CASSRQAYQLPYF

j_call: TRBJ2-1
v_call: TRBV25-1
clone_size: few
cdr3_aa: CASREREVNEQFF

j_call: TRBJ2-1
v_call: TRBV4-1
clone_size: .
cdr3_aa: CASSQGSRAAYNEQFF

j_call: TRBJ2-3
v_call: TRBV19
clone_size: .
cdr3_aa: CASSVGLNAGLDTQYF

j_call: TRBJ1-2
v_call: TRBV6-5
clone_size: few
cdr3_aa: CASSHTGNLNYGYTF

j_call: TRBJ2-5
v_call: TRBV6-5
clone_size: .
cdr3_aa: CATTPTGSLETQYF

j_call: TRBJ2-1
v_call: TRBV21-1
clone_size: .
cdr3_aa: CASLESYNEQFF

j_call: TRBJ2-1
v_call: TRBV9
clone_size: .
cdr3_aa: CASSVASDNEQFF

j_call: TRBJ2-5
v_call: TRBV2
clone_size: .
cdr3_aa: CASSDPGATQETQYF

j_call: TRBJ1-6
v_call: TRBV11-1
clone_size: .
cdr3_aa: CASSFDWRNSPLHF

j_call: TRBJ2-6
v_call: TRBV18
clone_size: .
cdr3_aa: CASSPLQVPGANVLTF

j_call: TRBJ1-2
v_call: TRBV3-1/TRBV3-2
clone_size: .
cdr3_aa: CASSQRTGNYGYTF

j_call: TRBJ2-1
v_call: TRBV14
clone_size: .
cdr3_aa: CASSPSRVVNREQFF

j_call: TRBJ2-5
v_call: TRBV11-2
clone_size: .
cdr3_aa: CASSLHVGTGALGTQYF

j_call: TRBJ1-6
v_call: TRBV2
clone_size: once
cdr3_aa: CASRYLGGNSPLHF

j_call: TRBJ2-7
v_call: TRBV11-2
clone_size: .
cdr3_aa: CASSTTIKREWYEQYF

j_call: TRBJ2-1
v_call: TRBV4-2
clone_size: .
cdr3_aa: CASSQKWDSYNEQFF

j_call: TRBJ2-1
v_call: TRBV6-4
clone_size: .
cdr3_aa: CASSDWPASEYNEQFF

j_call: TRBJ2-1
v_call: TRBV7-3
clone_size: .
cdr3_aa: CASSSNTGSNEQFF

j_call: TRBJ2-7
v_call: TRBV18
clone_size: .
cdr3_aa: CASSQGQGYEQYF

j_call: TRBJ1-4
v_call: TRBV7-9
clone_size: .
cdr3_aa: CASSLGTPPNEKLFF

j_call: TRBJ1-5
v_call: TRBV7-8
clone_size: .
cdr3_aa: CASSLGDRVGNQPQHF